One TCR beta chain is described in this entry. What it recognizes is unknown. There are 14 residues in the CDR3. V lost 6 bases and J lost 3; bases outside the gene matches: 4. From germline, CDR1 is MDHEN and CDR2 SYDVKM. This sample is part of a study of T cell responses to AZD1222 COVID-19 vaccine. Regarding the study as a whole: Regions 160-218 and 743-854 held dominance among vaccine-associated CD4 TCRs, which spanned spike. Increases in Spike-specific TCR breadth and depth were seen after two AZD1222 doses.

Sequencing used immunoSEQ multiplex PCR; TCRdb keeps in-frame clones, though not all of them. Here the sample spans 110,000 or so clones, 87% being singletons. The sequences come from peripheral blood, collected on day 0 of AZD1222 vaccination. The sequence was collected from an adult in good health. The gene calls are TRBV28 and TRBJ2-7; 11 positions match TRBD1. The CDR3 nucleotides are TGTGCCAGCAGACGGACAGGGGGCCGCTACGAGCAGTACTTC. The encoded protein is CASRRTGGRYEQYF.